Below, one TCR beta chain is given with its context. V lost 4 bases and J lost 1; bases outside the gene matches: 4. The CDR3 length is 15 residues. CDR1 and CDR2 (germline): SNHLY, FYNNEI. This specimen belongs to a study of identifying expanded T cells in peripheral blood. Only in-frame clones appear in the TCRdb table, and some are missing; sequencing was by immunoSEQ multiplex PCR. Of 90,000 to 100,000 clones listed, approximately 91% are singletons. The genes are TRBV2 and TRBJ1-5; 7 nucleotides line up with TRBD1. This TCR derives from a person aged 18 to 75 in good health. Sequencing was done on a sample of blood. The CDR3 reads CASSAARGSNQPQHF. CDR3 DNA: TGTGCCAGCAGTGCGGCCAGGGGGAGCAATCAGCCCCAGCATTTT.